The rows below give T cell receptor beta chains drawn from one sample of a study of CD8+ T cells in alopecia areata. Assay used: immunoSEQ multiplex PCR; TCRdb lists only in-frame clones, some missing. Of 100,000 to 150,000 clones listed, about 50% are singletons. Material for sequencing was NKG2D-low CD8+ T cells sorted from blood. The receptors were sampled from a human donor with alopecia areata. CDR3s include the opening cysteine and the closing phenylalanine or tryptophan. The D gene is left open where the match is weak. Size is omitted from some rows. Given values are once, few, many or a class for expanded clones.

J gene: TRBJ2-1
clone size: .
V gene: TRBV29-1
D gene: .
CDR3 DNA: TGCAGCGTTGATTTTAGCCTGAGCTCCTACAATGAGCAGTTCTTC
CDR3 protein: CSVDFSLSSYNEQFF

J gene: TRBJ2-1
clone size: few
V gene: TRBV29-1
D gene: .
CDR3 DNA: TGCAGCGTTTTAGGGGGTAACTACAATGAGCAGTTCTTC
CDR3 protein: CSVLGGNYNEQFF

J gene: TRBJ2-7
clone size: .
V gene: TRBV9
D gene: TRBD2
CDR3 DNA: TGTGCCAGCAGCCCTCCGGGGGGGGCATACGAGCAGTACTTC
CDR3 protein: CASSPPGGAYEQYF

J gene: TRBJ1-2
clone size: .
V gene: TRBV29-1
D gene: .
CDR3 DNA: TGCAGCGTGAATGGCTACACCTTC
CDR3 protein: CSVNGYTF

J gene: TRBJ1-1
clone size: .
V gene: TRBV28
D gene: .
CDR3 DNA: TGTGCCAGCAGTTCGGGAGGTTTGAACACTGAAGCTTTCTTT
CDR3 protein: CASSSGGLNTEAFF

J gene: TRBJ1-1
clone size: .
V gene: TRBV30
D gene: .
CDR3 DNA: TGTGCCTGGAGTCCTGGCACTGAAGCTTTCTTT
CDR3 protein: CAWSPGTEAFF

J gene: TRBJ2-1
clone size: .
V gene: TRBV7-9
D gene: .
CDR3 DNA: TGTGCCAGCAGCTTAGGTAGGAGTGGTGAGCAGTTCTTC
CDR3 protein: CASSLGRSGEQFF

J gene: TRBJ2-5
clone size: .
V gene: TRBV10-3
D gene: .
CDR3 DNA: TGTGCCATCAGTGAGATGGGGTCGGAGACCCAGTACTTC
CDR3 protein: CAISEMGSETQYF

J gene: TRBJ2-7
clone size: .
V gene: TRBV29-1
D gene: .
CDR3 DNA: TGCAGCGTTGGGGATACTCACCGGGACGAGCAGTACTTC
CDR3 protein: CSVGDTHRDEQYF

J gene: TRBJ2-3
clone size: few
V gene: TRBV29-1
D gene: TRBD2
CDR3 DNA: TGCAGCGTTGATTTTCTAGCGGGAGGGCGATCAGATACGCAGTATTTT
CDR3 protein: CSVDFLAGGRSDTQYF

J gene: TRBJ2-7
clone size: .
V gene: TRBV7-2
D gene: .
CDR3 DNA: TGTGCCAGCAGCTTATCAACAGCCTACGAAGGGCAGTACTTC
CDR3 protein: CASSLSTAYEGQYF